Sequencing of this T cell receptor beta chain was carried out in a study of blood T cell repertoires in COVID-19 (dated by TCRdb to 2018 to 2020). Study-wide context: The collaborator samples originated in the United States, Italy and Spain and spanned the acute and convalescent phases of COVID-19. The material from the prospective study consisted of cDNA or gDNA derived from T cells, B-cell-depleted T cells, or PBMCs. Deeply sampled blood TCRbeta repertoires from subjects exposed to, actively infected with, or recovered from COVID-19 were included in the dataset. The repertoires were released in a freely available public database meant as a resource for research on the immune response to SARS-CoV-2. Samples came from the ongoing ImmuneRACE study (first 160 participants) plus 1,254 subjects from 6 global collaborators. Nearly every sample came with metadata listing a de-identified subject ID, COVID-19 status, age in years and sex. Where HLA class I and class II types were available, the types were taken from metadata supplied by the sample provider, not from assay-based typing. Study-level results and caveats: The amount of clinical and demographic metadata varied by source and participant and was provided uncurated.

From the cysteine through the phenylalanine, the CDR3 covers 14 amino acids. Just CDR3 DNA is preserved here, 42 bases in frame from base 1. CDR1 is given as LGHNA and CDR2 as YSLEER, both from the germline V gene. At the junction V is shortened by 4 bases and J by 8 bases, with 17 bases in between. The immunoSEQ Assay, a bias-controlled multiplex PCR, was used to amplify TCRbeta CDR3 regions from genomic DNA. Per the source publication's procedure: Within the assay, amplification of reference gene primers was used to estimate how many nucleated cells each sample contained. Sequence reads were collapsed and filtered to measure the absolute abundance of every unique TCRbeta CDR3 rearrangement. Productive Simpson clonality was computed per sample as the square root of Simpson's diversity index over productive rearrangements. Here the immuneACCESS table is served through TCRdb, limited to in-frame sequences with V and J called. Missing clones are a known gap in these copies; in checked studies unresolved V genes cover under half, and the rest lacks a known reason. D and trimming come from the DNA, and the V and J calls and clone size come from that table. The sample data list about 83,000 clones, and 87% of these were observed just once. Jointly, the top ten make up around 2.9% of the sample.

As to this clone: Its antigen is still unknown. Base qualities are not provided; no much larger clone lies one nucleotide away.

The collaborating institutions used their own protocols to collect whole blood in K2EDTA tubes. For TCRbeta analysis, collaborators shipped samples in one of three forms: frozen whole blood, isolated PBMCs, or DNA extracted from either of those sample types. This clonotype was obtained from a woman in her 50s with active or convalescent COVID-19. Recombination joined TRBV4-3 with TRBJ1-2, with a tentative D gene TRBD1 over 5 matching bases. The sequenced sample consisted of peripheral blood. Here is the DNA: TGCGCCAGCAGCCGAGGACACAGGTCATGGGGCTACACCTTC. It codes for CASSRGHRSWGYTF.